Presented here are 3 T cell receptor beta chains from one specimen sequenced in a study of T cells in Graves' hyperthyroidism and ophthalmopathy. RNA transcripts served as the template for amplifying TCR beta CDR3 regions. TCR CDR3 regions were first amplified by RT-PCR with HTBI primers. In TCRdb, the multiplex PCR reads were re-called with MiXCR into one record per CDR3 protein. Of approximately 370,000 distinct CDR3 sequences detected, about a sixth appear once; the ten largest clones hold almost 35%. Specimen: blood. The receptors were sampled from a woman aged 30 to 39 with Graves' hyperthyroidism that later progressed to Graves' ophthalmopathy.

This clonotype was seen repeatedly, ten times or more. This chain connects TRBV5-1 to TRBJ2-1, with D uncertain. V was trimmed by 8 bases and J by 10 bases, leaving 19 bases between them. Per the germline V gene, CDR1 is SGHRS and CDR2 is YFSETQ. The CDR3 loop spans 13 amino acids. The CDR3 is CASRTSGRSEQFF. DNA of the CDR3: TGCGCCAGTAGGACCTCAGGTCGGTCCGAGCAGTTCTTC.

This clonotype was seen at least ten times. This rearrangement joins TRBV2 to TRBJ2-7; TRBD2 might be the D (6 bases). V lost 11 bases to trimming and J lost 4 bases, with 21 bases between them. CDR1 is SNHLY, CDR2 FYNNEI, per germline. CDR3 length equals 14 residues. Written as DNA, the CDR3 is TGTGCCGGTAGCGGCCGGAATTCCGGTTACGAGCAGTACTTC. Its translation is CAGSGRNSGYEQYF.

Ten or more counts support this clonotype. The chain has TRBV27 and TRBJ2-7, with TRBD1 identical over 8 bases. Germline V gives CDR1 MNHEY, CDR2 SMNVEV (reference sequence). The CDR3 has 16 residues. The trim removed 4 bases at V and 2 bases at J, leaving 10 bases unmatched. DNA for the CDR3: TGTGCCAGCAGTTCAGTACTGGGACAGGAAACCTACGAGCAGTACTTC. This codes for CASSSVLGQETYEQYF.